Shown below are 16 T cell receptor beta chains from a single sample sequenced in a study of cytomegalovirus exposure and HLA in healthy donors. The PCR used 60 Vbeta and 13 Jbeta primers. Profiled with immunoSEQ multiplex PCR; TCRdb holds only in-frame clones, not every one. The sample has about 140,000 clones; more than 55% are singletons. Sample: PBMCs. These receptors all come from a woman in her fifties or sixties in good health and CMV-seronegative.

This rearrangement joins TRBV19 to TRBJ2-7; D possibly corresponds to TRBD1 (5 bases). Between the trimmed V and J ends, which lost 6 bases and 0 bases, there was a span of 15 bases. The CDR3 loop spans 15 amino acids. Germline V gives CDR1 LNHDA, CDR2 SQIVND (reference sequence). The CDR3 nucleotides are TGTGCCAGTAGCGGTGGGGCCCCTAGCTCCTACGAGCAGTACTTC. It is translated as CASSGGAPSSYEQYF.

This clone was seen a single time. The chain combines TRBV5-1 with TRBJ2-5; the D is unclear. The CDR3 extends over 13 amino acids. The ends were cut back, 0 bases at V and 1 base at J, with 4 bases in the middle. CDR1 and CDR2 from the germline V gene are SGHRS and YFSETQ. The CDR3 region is CASSLAPQETQYF. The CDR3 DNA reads TGCGCCAGCAGCTTGGCTCCCCAAGAGACCCAGTACTTC.

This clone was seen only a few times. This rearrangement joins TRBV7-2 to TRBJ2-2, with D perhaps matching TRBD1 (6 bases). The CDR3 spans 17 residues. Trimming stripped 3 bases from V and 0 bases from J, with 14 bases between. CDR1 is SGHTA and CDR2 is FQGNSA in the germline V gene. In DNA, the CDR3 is TGTGCCAGCAGCTTTCCCCCAGGGGAAGCGAACACCGGGGAGCTGTTTTTT. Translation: CASSFPPGEANTGELFF.

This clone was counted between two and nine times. This CDR3 reads CASSPGHNNINEKLFF. Here the CDR3 DNA reads TGCGCCAGCAGCCCCGGACACAATAATATTAATGAAAAACTGTTTTTT. This sequence joins TRBV5-1 and TRBJ1-4, with D possibly being TRBD1 (5 bases). Per the germline V gene, CDR1 is SGHRS and CDR2 is YFSETQ. The CDR3 covers 16 residues. V lost 4 bases and J 4 bases, leaving 17 bases between the germline ends.

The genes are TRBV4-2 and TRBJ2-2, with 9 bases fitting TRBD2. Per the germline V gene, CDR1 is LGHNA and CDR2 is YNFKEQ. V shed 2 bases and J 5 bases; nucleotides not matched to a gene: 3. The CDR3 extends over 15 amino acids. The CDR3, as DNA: TGTGCCAGCAGCCAAAGGGCGGGGGGGACCGGGGAGCTGTTTTTT. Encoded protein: CASSQRAGGTGELFF.

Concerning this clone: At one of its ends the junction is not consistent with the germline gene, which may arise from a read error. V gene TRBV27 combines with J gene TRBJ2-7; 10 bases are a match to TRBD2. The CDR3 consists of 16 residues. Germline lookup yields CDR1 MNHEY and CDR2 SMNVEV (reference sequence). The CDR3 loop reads CASSLSGTSVAYEQYF. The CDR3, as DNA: TGTGCCAGCAGTCTATCCGGGACTAGCGTGGCCTACGAGCAGTACTTC.

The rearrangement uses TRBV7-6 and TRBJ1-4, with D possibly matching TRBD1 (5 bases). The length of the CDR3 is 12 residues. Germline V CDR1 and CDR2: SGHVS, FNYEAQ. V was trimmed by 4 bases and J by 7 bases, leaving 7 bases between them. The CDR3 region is CASSSRGEKLFF. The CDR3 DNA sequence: TGTGCCAGCAGCTCAAGGGGTGAAAAACTGTTTTTT.

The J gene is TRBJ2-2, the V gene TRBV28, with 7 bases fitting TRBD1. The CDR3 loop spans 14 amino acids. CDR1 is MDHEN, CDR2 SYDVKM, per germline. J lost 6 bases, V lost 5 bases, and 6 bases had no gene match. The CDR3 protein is CASSLDRAPGELFF. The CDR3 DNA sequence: TGTGCCAGCAGTCTAGACAGGGCACCCGGGGAGCTGTTTTTT.

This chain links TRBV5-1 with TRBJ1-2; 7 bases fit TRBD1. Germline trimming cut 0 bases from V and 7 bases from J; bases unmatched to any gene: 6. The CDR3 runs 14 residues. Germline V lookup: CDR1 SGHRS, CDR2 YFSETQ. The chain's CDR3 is CASSLEVRGSGYTF. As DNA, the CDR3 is TGCGCCAGCAGCTTGGAAGTCAGGGGGTCTGGCTACACCTTC.

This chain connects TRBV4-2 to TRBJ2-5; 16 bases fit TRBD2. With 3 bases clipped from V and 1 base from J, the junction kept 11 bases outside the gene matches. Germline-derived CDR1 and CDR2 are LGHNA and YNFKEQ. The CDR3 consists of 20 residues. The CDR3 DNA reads TGTGCCAGCAGCCAGGTTACGGGACTAGCGGGAGGGGGTCTCCAAGAGACCCAGTACTTC. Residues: CASSQVTGLAGGGLQETQYF.

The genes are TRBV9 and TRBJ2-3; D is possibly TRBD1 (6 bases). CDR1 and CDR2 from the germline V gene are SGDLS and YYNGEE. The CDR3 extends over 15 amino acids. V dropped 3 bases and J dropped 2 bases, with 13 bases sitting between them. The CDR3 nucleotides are TGTGCCAGCAGCGAGCCGCAGGGGAACACAGATACGCAGTATTTT. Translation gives CASSEPQGNTDTQYF.

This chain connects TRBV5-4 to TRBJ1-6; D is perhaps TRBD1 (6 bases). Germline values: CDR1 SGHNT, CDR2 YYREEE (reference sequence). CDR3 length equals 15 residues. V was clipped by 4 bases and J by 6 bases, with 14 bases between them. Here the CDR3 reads CASSLVGAFNSPLHF. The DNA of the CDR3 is TGTGCCAGCAGCCTGGTGGGGGCGTTTAATTCACCCCTCCACTTT. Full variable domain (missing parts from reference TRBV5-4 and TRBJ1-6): ETGVTQSPTHLIKTRGQQVTLRCSSQSGHNTVSWYQQALGQGPQFIFQYYREEENGRGNFPPRFSGLQFPNYSSELNVNALELDDSALYLCASSLVGAFNSPLHFGNGTRLTVT.

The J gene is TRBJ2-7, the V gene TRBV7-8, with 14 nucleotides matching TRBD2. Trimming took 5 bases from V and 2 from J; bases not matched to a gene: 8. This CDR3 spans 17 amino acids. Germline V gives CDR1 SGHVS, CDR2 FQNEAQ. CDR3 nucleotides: TGTGCCAGCAGCCTAGGGGTGACTAGCGGGGGGGCCTACGAGCAGTACTTC. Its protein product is CASSLGVTSGGAYEQYF.

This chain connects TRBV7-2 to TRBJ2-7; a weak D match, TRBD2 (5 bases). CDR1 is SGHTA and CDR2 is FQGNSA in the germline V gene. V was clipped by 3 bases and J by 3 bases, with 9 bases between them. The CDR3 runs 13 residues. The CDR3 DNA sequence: TGTGCCAGCAGCTTGACCGGACTCTACGAGCAGTACTTC. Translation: CASSLTGLYEQYF.

DNA of the CDR3: TGTGCCAGCAGCCCCCCAGAAAAGGGAGGTTGCTACAATGAGCAGTTCTTC. Its protein is CASSPPEKGGCYNEQFF. V usage is TRBV21-1 and J usage is TRBJ2-1; the DNA was not compared with TRBD2, the D call given in the table. TRBV21-1 is given as a pseudogene. The CDR3 runs to 17 residues.

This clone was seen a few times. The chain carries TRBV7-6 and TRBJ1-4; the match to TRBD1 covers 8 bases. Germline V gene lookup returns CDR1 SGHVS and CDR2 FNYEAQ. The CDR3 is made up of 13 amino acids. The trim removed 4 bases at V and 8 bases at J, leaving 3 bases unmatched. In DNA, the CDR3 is TGTGCCAGCAGCTCCACAGGGGGGGAAAAACTGTTTTTT. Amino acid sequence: CASSSTGGEKLFF.